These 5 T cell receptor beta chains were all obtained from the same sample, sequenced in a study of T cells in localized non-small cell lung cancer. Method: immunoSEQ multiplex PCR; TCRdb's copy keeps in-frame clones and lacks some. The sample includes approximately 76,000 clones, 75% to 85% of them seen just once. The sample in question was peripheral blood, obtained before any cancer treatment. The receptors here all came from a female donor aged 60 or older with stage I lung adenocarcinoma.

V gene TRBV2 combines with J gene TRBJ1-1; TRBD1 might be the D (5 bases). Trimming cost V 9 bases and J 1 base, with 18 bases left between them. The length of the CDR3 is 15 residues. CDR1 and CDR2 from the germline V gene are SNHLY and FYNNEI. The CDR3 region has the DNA TGTGCCAGTTATAATGCGAGGGACGGGAACACTGAAGCTTTCTTT. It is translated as CASYNARDGNTEAFF.

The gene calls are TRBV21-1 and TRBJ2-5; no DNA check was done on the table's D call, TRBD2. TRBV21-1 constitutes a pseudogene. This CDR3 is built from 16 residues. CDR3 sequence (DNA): TGTGCCAGCAGCAAAGCACAGGGGACTAGCCAAGAGACCCAGTACTTC. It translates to CASSKAQGTSQETQYF.

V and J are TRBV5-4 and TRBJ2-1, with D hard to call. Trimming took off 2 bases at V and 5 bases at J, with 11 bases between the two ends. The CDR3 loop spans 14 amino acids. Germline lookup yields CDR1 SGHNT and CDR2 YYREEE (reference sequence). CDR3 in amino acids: CASSFERGNNEQFF. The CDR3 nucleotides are TGTGCCAGCAGCTTCGAGCGCGGAAACAATGAGCAGTTCTTC. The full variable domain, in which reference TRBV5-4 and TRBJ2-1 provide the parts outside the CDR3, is ETGVTQSPTHLIKTRGQQVTLRCSSQSGHNTVSWYQQALGQGPQFIFQYYREEENGRGNFPPRFSGLQFPNYSSELNVNALELDDSALYLCASSFERGNNEQFFGPGTRLTVL.

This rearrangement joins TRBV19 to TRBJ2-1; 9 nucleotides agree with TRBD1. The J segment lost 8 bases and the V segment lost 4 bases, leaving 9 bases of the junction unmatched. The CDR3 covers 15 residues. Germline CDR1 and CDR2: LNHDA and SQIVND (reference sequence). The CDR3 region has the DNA TGTGCCAGTAGTACTATGGTTACAGGGGGCGATGAGCAGTTCTTC. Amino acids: CASSTMVTGGDEQFF.

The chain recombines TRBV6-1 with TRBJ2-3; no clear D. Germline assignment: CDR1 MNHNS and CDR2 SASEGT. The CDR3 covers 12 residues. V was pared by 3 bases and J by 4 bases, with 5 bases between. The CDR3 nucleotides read TGTGCCAGCAGTGACCGGGCAGATACGCAGTATTTT. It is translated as CASSDRADTQYF.